This T cell receptor (beta chain) was identified in a study of PD-L1 blockade in urothelial cancer (dated by TCRdb to about 2017). In terms of the full investigation: All patients started therapy around 2014 and received atezolizumab 1,200 mg intravenously every 3 weeks. Pretreatment blood TCR-seq was available for about 28 patients, at least one posttreatment blood collection was obtained for 24 patients, and tumor TCR-seq was available for 24 patients. About 85% of the roughly 29 patients were males with bladder-origin urothelial cancer, and about 60% of the roughly 30 reported a prior smoking history. Somatic, immune and clinical correlates of response to PD-L1 blockade with atezolizumab in urothelial cancer were the focus of an exploratory multi-omic analysis. Blood samples were analyzed 3 weeks after the start of treatment (second dose) and 6 weeks after the start of treatment. Nine patients reached durable clinical benefit, while about 19 patients did not. A median of roughly 140,000 T cells and 85,000 or so unique TCRs was obtained from blood samples, and a median clonality of 0.080 was observed. Durable clinical benefit meant progression-free survival longer than 6 months, and TCR features were also tested against progression-free and overall survival. An ECOG performance status of 0 or 1 was recorded for the patients, and 0 to 3 prior chemotherapy regimens had been received by the patients. TCR sequencing covered pretreatment tumor samples and matched, serially collected peripheral blood taken before and after atezolizumab treatment. In the same patients, pretreatment tumors underwent whole exome sequencing and RNA sequencing in addition to TCR sequencing.

Synthetic TCR analog templates were spiked into each PCR to estimate absolute template abundance from read counts. The immunoSEQ assay used bias-controlled V and J gene primers to amplify TCRbeta CDR3 regions from genomic DNA. Sequencing of rearranged TCRbeta segments was performed at approximately 20X coverage. The paper's processing steps were these. Clustering was used to correct sequencing errors, and CDR3s were annotated against IMGT so that V, D and J genes could be assigned. Downstream analyses used only productive TCRbeta rearrangements, leaving out any out-of-frame or stop-codon sequences. To compute clonality, Shannon entropy was normalized by the log of the number of unique productive sequences and then subtracted from one. Clones differing between time points or between blood and tumor were identified by Fisher's exact test with Benjamini-Hochberg correction at adjusted p below 0.01. In its TCRdb copy, this immuneACCESS table keeps in-frame sequences only and misses some clones. Where compared with another copy, unresolved V genes explain less than half of these, and the others have no known cause. The V and J calls and clone size are taken from that table; D and trimming were inferred from the DNA. Across this sample there are more than 95,000 clones, with about 89% seen only once. The ten largest clones represent 1.5% to 2% of the sample.

What the authors observed across the whole study: A pretreatment peripheral blood TCR clonality below the median was linked to improved progression-free and overall survival. Because of the small sample size (n ≈ 30) and the many exploratory analyses performed, the results are intended to be regarded as hypothesis-generating. Patients with durable benefit showed greater expansion of tumor-associated TCR clones in peripheral blood 3 weeks after starting treatment (n of about 20, p = 0.022).

The time point label corresponds to: peripheral blood 6 weeks after treatment start. A total of roughly 31 patients with locally advanced or metastatic urothelial carcinoma, treated at Memorial Sloan Kettering on a trial protocol, made up the cohort. Peripheral blood mononuclear cells were collected from each patient pretreatment and during treatment, giving between 1 and 8 total time points per patient. The Qiagen DNeasy Blood extraction kit was used to purify genomic DNA from total PBMCs and tumor samples. PBMCs were collected pretreatment and during treatment, and were isolated and stored as previously described. Points on this clone: What this receptor recognizes is not known. One base away there is no much larger clone; base qualities are not given.

Trimming costs V 2 bases and J 2 bases, and their ends lie 8 bases apart. The CDR3, cysteine through phenylalanine, is 13 amino acids long. The read is trimmed to its CDR3 DNA, 39 bases read in frame from base 1. CDR1 and CDR2, looked up from the germline V gene (reference sequence), are SGHNT and YYREEE. The rearrangement joined TRBV5-4 to TRBJ2-7; no confident D gene assignment can be made. This receptor was obtained from a man between 60 and 75 years old with urothelial cancer. Here the sequenced sample was PBMCs, taken around atezolizumab (anti-PD-L1) treatment. The CDR3 here reads CASSFGFPYEQYF. The base sequence is TGTGCCAGCAGCTTCGGGTTCCCCTACGAGCAGTACTTC. With all but the CDR3 taken from the reference TRBV5-4 and TRBJ2-7 genes, the full variable domain is: ETGVTQSPTHLIKTRGQQVTLRCSSQSGHNTVSWYQQALGQGPQFIFQYYREEENGRGNFPPRFSGLQFPNYSSELNVNALELDDSALYLCASSFGFPYEQYFGPGTRLTVT.